This T cell receptor (beta chain) was obtained from a study of blood T cell repertoires in COVID-19. Overall study context: COVID-19 samples from acute and convalescent phases originated in the United States, Italy and Spain. T cells, B-cell-depleted T cells, or PBMCs supplied cDNA or gDNA.

This clone showed up just a few times. In the original analysis: Amplification of reference gene primers was used by the study to estimate nucleated cell counts. Produced via immunoSEQ multiplex PCR; TCRdb's table is partial and in-frame only. V and J calls and clone size come straight from that table; D and trimming were deduced from the DNA. The sample has around 250,000 clones; about 84% are singletons. The Seattle patients joined while their infection was active and were tracked longitudinally afterward. The CDR3 is made up of 13 amino acids. The V end lost 2 bases, the J end lost 6 bases, and 10 bases lay between the germline ends. The germline V gene encodes CDR1 LGHDT and CDR2 YNNKEL (reference sequence).

The origin of this receptor is a woman older than 75 with COVID-19, enrolled during active disease. The specimen sequenced was peripheral blood. The rearrangement joins TRBV3-1 (or the pseudogene TRBV3-2) to TRBJ1-1; a weak D match, TRBD1 (5 bases). The CDR3, as DNA: TGTGCCAGCAGCCAATTGGGACTCCCTGAAGCTTTCTTT. This gives the protein CASSQLGLPEAFF.